Below, 16 T cell receptor beta chains from the same sample are listed, as sequenced in a study of cytomegalovirus exposure and HLA in healthy donors. With 60 Vbeta and 13 Jbeta primers, the PCR was carried out. Produced via immunoSEQ multiplex PCR; TCRdb's table is partial and in-frame only. The sample includes about 150,000 clones, 60% to 85% of them seen just once. Sequenced input: PBMCs. The receptors were sampled from a woman between 40 and 55 years old in good health and CMV-seronegative.

There are a few counts of this clone. This chain joins TRBV10-3 and TRBJ1-4, with D uncertain. V lost 7 bases, J lost 6 bases, and 9 bases lay in between. CDR3 length: 12 residues. Germline loops: CDR1 ENHRY, CDR2 SYGVKD. The CDR3 loop reads CAIKTDHEKLFF. CDR3 DNA sequence: TGTGCCATCAAAACAGATCATGAAAAACTGTTTTTT.

In regard to this clone: The sample has other DNA sequences that encode this CDR3 too. This chain links TRBV29-1 with TRBJ1-1; 9 bases match TRBD1. Germline CDR1 and CDR2: SQVTM and ANQGSEA. V was pared by 3 bases and J by 1 base, with 0 bases of the junction left unmatched. The CDR3 has 13 residues. This CDR3 reads CSVEGQGNTEAFF. CDR3 sequence (DNA): TGCAGCGTTGAGGGACAGGGGAACACTGAAGCTTTCTTT.

The rearrangement uses TRBV27 and TRBJ2-2, with a tentative D call TRBD2 (6 bases). The CDR3 covers 13 residues. Trimming removed 2 bases from V and 7 bases from J, with 8 bases in between. CDR1 and CDR2 from the germline V gene are MNHEY and SMNVEV (reference sequence). DNA for the CDR3: TGTGCCAGCAGTTTAGGGGGGTTCGGGGAGCTGTTTTTT. It translates to CASSLGGFGELFF.

This clone has only one observation. The rearrangement uses TRBV27 and TRBJ1-2; TRBD1 agrees at 11 bases. In germline, CDR1 is MNHEY, CDR2 SMNVEV (reference sequence). CDR3 length equals 14 residues. Trimming at V came to 5 bases and at J to 12 bases, leaving 11 bases not matched to a gene. CDR3 DNA sequence: TGTGCCAGCAGTCCACTGGGACAGGGGGTAAAAAACACCTTC. It translates to CASSPLGQGVKNTF.

The V and J genes are TRBV10-3 and TRBJ2-3; weak D call: TRBD2 (6 bases). The CDR3 contains 15 residues. The V end was cut by 6 bases, the J end by 0 bases, with 13 bases between. CDR1 and CDR2 from the germline V gene are ENHRY and SYGVKD. The CDR3 DNA reads TGTGCCATCAGCGAAGCCGGGACTAGCACAGATACGCAGTATTTT. Translated: CAISEAGTSTDTQYF.

The chain is built from TRBV10-1 and TRBJ2-3; 8 bases align to TRBD2. This CDR3 comprises 16 residues. Germline V gene sequence: CDR1 WNHNN, CDR2 SYGVQD (reference sequence). V trimming: 4 bases; J trimming: 3 bases; junction bases outside the gene matches: 9. CDR3 sequence reads: CASSGARGGLTDTQYF. CDR3 DNA: TGCGCCAGCAGTGGAGCTCGGGGGGGATTGACAGATACGCAGTATTTT.

V usage is TRBV2 and J usage is TRBJ1-2; TRBD1 might be the D (5 bases). This CDR3 region has 13 residues. V was trimmed by 6 bases and J by 5 bases, leaving 13 bases between them. Per germline, CDR1 SNHLY and CDR2 FYNNEI. Here the CDR3 reads CASRPTGAYGYTF. The CDR3, as DNA: TGTGCCAGCAGGCCCACAGGAGCTTATGGCTACACCTTC.

The V call is TRBV5-1, the J call TRBJ2-5, with 12 nucleotides matching TRBD2. This CDR3 has 14 amino acids. Losses at the gene ends were 5 bases for V and 4 bases for J; bases not matched to a gene: 3. CDR1 and CDR2 (germline): SGHRS, YFSETQ. CDR3 nucleotide sequence: TGCGCCAGCAGGGGACTAGCGGGTGGAGAGACCCAGTACTTC. As protein: CASRGLAGGETQYF.

V is TRBV5-4 and J is TRBJ1-5; D gene unclear. This CDR3 is 13 amino acids long. CDR1 and CDR2 (germline): SGHNT, YYREEE (reference sequence). V dropped 0 bases and J dropped 5 bases, with 6 bases sitting between them. CDR3 sequence (DNA): TGTGCCAGCAGCTTGGCCGGAGATCAGCCCCAGCATTTT. Residues: CASSLAGDQPQHF.

This chain uses TRBV14 with TRBJ2-3; tentatively, D is TRBD1 (6 bases). The germline gives CDR1 SGHDN, CDR2 FVKESK. This CDR3 spans 15 amino acids. V dropped 1 base and J dropped 7 bases, with 15 bases sitting between them. CDR3: CASSQALGAINTQYF. In DNA form, the CDR3 reads TGTGCCAGCAGCCAAGCTTTGGGGGCTATAAATACGCAGTATTTT.

The chain is built from TRBV5-8 and TRBJ1-5; D may be TRBD1 (6 bases). Per the germline V gene, CDR1 is SGHTS and CDR2 is YDEGEE. The V gene lost 3 bases and the J gene lost 0 bases, with 13 bases spanning the gap. This CDR3 is 16 amino acids long. The CDR3: CASSWGHSNSNQPQHF. CDR3 DNA sequence: TGTGCCAGCAGCTGGGGACATAGTAATAGCAATCAGCCCCAGCATTTT.

J is TRBJ1-1 and V is TRBV7-8; possible D gene TRBD1, 5 bases. The CDR3 has 15 residues. V shed 1 base and J shed 0 bases, with 9 bases lying between them. Germline values: CDR1 SGHVS, CDR2 FQNEAQ. The CDR3 sequence is CASSLDLGVNTEAFF. The CDR3 DNA reads TGTGCCAGCAGCTTAGATTTAGGGGTGAACACTGAAGCTTTCTTT.

The rearrangement uses TRBV7-9 and TRBJ2-7, with D possibly matching TRBD2 (6 bases). CDR1 and CDR2 (germline): SEHNR, FQNEAQ (reference sequence). The ends were cut back, 5 bases at V and 5 bases at J, with 13 bases in the middle. CDR3 length: 13 amino acids. The CDR3 region is CASSPGGIDEQYF. In DNA form, the CDR3 reads TGTGCCAGCAGCCCCGGGGGAATCGACGAGCAGTACTTC.

About this clone: At one of its ends the junction is not consistent with the germline gene, which may arise from a read error. The identical CDR3 is also encoded by other nucleotide sequences in the sample. The gene calls are TRBV7-2 and TRBJ2-3; 11 bases agree with TRBD2. The CDR3 is 17 residues long. Germline V lookup: CDR1 SGHTA, CDR2 FQGNSA. The CDR3 sequence is CASSLSSGGLGTDTQYF. DNA for the CDR3: TGTGCCAGCAGCTTATCTAGCGGGGGGCTTGGCACAGATACGCAGTATTTC.

This clone has more than one count but fewer than ten. The chain recombines TRBV6-1 with TRBJ1-5; the D gene is possibly TRBD1 (5 bases). The CDR3 is made up of 14 amino acids. V dropped 5 bases and J dropped 4 bases, with 12 bases sitting between them. The germline gives CDR1 MNHNS, CDR2 SASEGT. CDR3 protein: CASSMTERNQPQHF. CDR3 nucleotide sequence: TGTGCCAGCAGTATGACAGAGAGAAATCAGCCCCAGCATTTT.

This sequence joins TRBV5-4 and TRBJ2-3; 8 bases agree with TRBD1. The germline gives CDR1 SGHNT, CDR2 YYREEE (reference sequence). The CDR3 is 15 amino acids. The V gene end was trimmed by 3 bases and the J gene end by 6 bases; junction bases not matched to a gene: 9. CDR3 coding DNA: TGTGCCAGCAGCTCGAAAGGACAGGGCCCTGATACGCAGTATTTT. Encoded protein: CASSSKGQGPDTQYF.